This TCR beta chain emerged from a study of regulatory T cells in long-lasting Graves disease. This clonotype was seen only a few times. Its target is not known. The junction and the germline gene differ at one end; a read error may be behind it. Study-level points and caveats: The number of shared public clonotypes was higher in persistent patients (under 3,000) than new patients (more than 850).

Time point of the sample: newly diagnosed GD, antithyroid drugs for less than 3 months. PBMC RNA served as the TCR library source. The patient group derived from an endocrinology department in Xi'an, China. Through Arm-PCR of CDR3 regions and iRepertoire HTBI primers, TCR beta libraries were built. TCRdb itself ran the multiplex PCR reads through MiXCR, one entry per CDR3 protein. The sample has hundreds of thousands of distinct CDR3 sequences, 16% seen once. Germline CDR1 and CDR2: SNHLY and FYNNEI. CDR3 length equals 14 residues. This same sample was also part of a study on T cells in Graves' hyperthyroidism and ophthalmopathy.

This TCR came from a woman aged 40-60 years with Graves disease. The sample was peripheral blood mononuclear cells (PBMCs), taken at new diagnosis, from a patient treated with antithyroid drugs. The V gene is TRBV2, the J gene TRBJ1-2; D unclear. The CDR3 is CASSEAPGPYGHTF. In DNA, the CDR3 is TGTGCCAGCAGTGAAGCGCCTGGCCCCTATGGCCACACCTTC.